The sample holds a few counts of the clone carrying this TCR beta chain. These data belong to a study of control samples from healthy donors and cancer patients. With V trimmed by 2 bases and J by 7 bases, 9 bases remained unmatched. The CDR3 extends over 16 amino acids. Germline values: CDR1 WSHSY, CDR2 SAAADI. Sequenced by immunoSEQ multiplex PCR; TCRdb stores in-frame clones only, minus some. Of around 63,000 clones listed, around 87% were seen once; the top ten hold about 2.1%. Source material: PBMCs. The rearrangement uses TRBV10-2 and TRBJ1-2; 11 nucleotides align to TRBD1. The clonotype originates from a woman in her 50s with head and neck cancer. In DNA form, the CDR3 reads TGCGCCAGCAGTGAGCTTTCCGGGACAGGGGGAGGTGGCTACACCTTC. Its protein is CASSELSGTGGGGYTF.